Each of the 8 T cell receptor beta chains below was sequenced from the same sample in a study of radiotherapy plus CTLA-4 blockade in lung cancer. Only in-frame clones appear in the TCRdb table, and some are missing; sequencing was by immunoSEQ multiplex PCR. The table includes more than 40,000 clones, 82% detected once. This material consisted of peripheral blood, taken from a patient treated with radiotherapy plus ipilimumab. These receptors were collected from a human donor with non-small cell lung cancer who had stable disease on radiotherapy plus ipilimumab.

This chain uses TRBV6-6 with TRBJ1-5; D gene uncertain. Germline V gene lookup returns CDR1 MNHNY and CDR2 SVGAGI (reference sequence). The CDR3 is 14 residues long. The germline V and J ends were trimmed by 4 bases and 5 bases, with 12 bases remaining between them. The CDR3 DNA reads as TGTGCCAGCAGTTTCCTAGAGTATCATCAGCCCCAGCATTTT. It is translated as CASSFLEYHQPQHF.

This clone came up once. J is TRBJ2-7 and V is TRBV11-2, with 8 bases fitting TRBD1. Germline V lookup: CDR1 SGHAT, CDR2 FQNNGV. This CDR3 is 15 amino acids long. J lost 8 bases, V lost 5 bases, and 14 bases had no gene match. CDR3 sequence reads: CASSPLGQGKTKQYF. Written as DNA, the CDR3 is TGTGCCAGCAGCCCCCTCGGACAGGGCAAAACCAAGCAGTACTTC. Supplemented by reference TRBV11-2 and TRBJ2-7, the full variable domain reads EAGVAQSPRYKIIEKRQSVAFWCNPISGHATLYWYQQILGQGPKLLIQFQNNGVVDDSQLPKDRFSAERLKGVDSTLKIQPAKLEDSAVYLCASSPLGQGKTKQYFGPGTRLTVT.

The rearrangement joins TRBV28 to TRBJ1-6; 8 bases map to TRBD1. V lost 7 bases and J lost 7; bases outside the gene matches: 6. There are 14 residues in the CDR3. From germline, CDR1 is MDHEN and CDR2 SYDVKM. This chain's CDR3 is CASNQGTGNSPLHF. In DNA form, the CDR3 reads TGTGCCAGCAATCAAGGGACAGGAAATTCACCCCTCCACTTT.

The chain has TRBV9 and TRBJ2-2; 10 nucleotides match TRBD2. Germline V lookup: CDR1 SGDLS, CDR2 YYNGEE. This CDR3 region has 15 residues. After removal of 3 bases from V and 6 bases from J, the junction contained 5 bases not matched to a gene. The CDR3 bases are TGTGCCAGCAGCGCCGGGACTAGCGCGGCCGGGGAGCTGTTTTTT. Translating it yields CASSAGTSAAGELFF.

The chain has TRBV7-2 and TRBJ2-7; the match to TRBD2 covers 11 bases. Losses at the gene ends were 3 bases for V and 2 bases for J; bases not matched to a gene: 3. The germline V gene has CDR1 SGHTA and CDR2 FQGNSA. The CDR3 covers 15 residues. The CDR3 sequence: CASSFALAGAYEQYF. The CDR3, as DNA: TGTGCCAGCAGCTTTGCACTAGCGGGAGCCTACGAGCAGTACTTC.

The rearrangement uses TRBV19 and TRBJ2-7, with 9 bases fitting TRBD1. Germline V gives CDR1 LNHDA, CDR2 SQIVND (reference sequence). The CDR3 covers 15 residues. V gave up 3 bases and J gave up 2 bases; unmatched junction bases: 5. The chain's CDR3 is CASSMGTGFPYEQYF. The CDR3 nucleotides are TGTGCCAGTAGTATGGGGACAGGGTTTCCCTACGAGCAGTACTTC.

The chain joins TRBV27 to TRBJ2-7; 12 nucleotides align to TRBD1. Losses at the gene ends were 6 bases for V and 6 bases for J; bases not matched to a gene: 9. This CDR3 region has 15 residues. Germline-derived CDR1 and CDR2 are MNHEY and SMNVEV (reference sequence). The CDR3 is CASRWSRDRGLEQYF. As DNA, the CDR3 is TGTGCCAGCAGATGGAGTCGGGACAGGGGGCTCGAGCAGTACTTC.

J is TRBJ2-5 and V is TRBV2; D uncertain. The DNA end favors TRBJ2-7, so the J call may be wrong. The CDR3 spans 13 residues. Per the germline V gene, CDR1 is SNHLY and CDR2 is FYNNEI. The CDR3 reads CASTPSDSYEQYF. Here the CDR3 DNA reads TGTGCCAGCACCCCAAGTGACTCCTACGAGCAGTACTTC.